This TCR beta chain came from a study of blood T cell repertoires in COVID-19. As for the study in general: Italy, Spain and the United States were the sources of the convalescent and acute COVID-19 samples. The analysed material was cDNA or gDNA that came from T cells, B-cell-depleted T cells, or PBMCs.

Patients of the Seattle cohort, enrolled during active infection, were followed longitudinally. Germline assignment: CDR1 LGHDT and CDR2 YNNKEL (reference sequence). CDR3 length: 15 amino acids. V was cut by 2 bases and J by 3 bases, with 10 bases left in between. Original processing notes: Reference gene primer amplification in the assay estimated nucleated cell counts. The protocol was immunoSEQ multiplex PCR, while the TCRdb copy is restricted to in-frame clones and leaves out a portion. V, J and clone size reflect that table, while D and trimming were determined from the DNA. This sample has approximately 230,000 clones, with approximately 90% found just once.

The receptor's source is a woman aged 25 to 39 with COVID-19, enrolled during active disease. Sequenced material: peripheral blood. The J gene is TRBJ2-2, the V gene TRBV3-1 (or the pseudogene TRBV3-2), with D possibly matching TRBD2 (6 bases). The CDR3 spells CASSQNAGYTGELFF. CDR3 nucleotides: TGTGCCAGCAGCCAAAATGCGGGGTACACCGGGGAGCTGTTTTTT.